Presented here are 15 T cell receptor delta chains from one specimen sequenced in a study of γδ T cells in repeated Plasmodium falciparum infection. Gammadelta T cells were flow-sorted from PBMC into Vgamma9/Vdelta2+ and Vdelta2-negative populations for bulk analysis. TCRdb re-analyzed the multiplex PCR reads via CATT. The profile covers under 50,000 delta-chain clones, with 1.6% appearing a single time and roughly 8.6% taken by the ten largest. Sequenced input: gamma-delta T cells from blood. These TCRs come from a pool of human donors (malaria-infected and uninfected, not separated).

At least ten counts were recorded for this clone. The chain links TRDV2 to TRDJ1; no clear D gene. TCRdb supplies no J gene; here it was assigned by aligning the nucleotide sequence to germline. Germline CDR1 GEAIGNYY, CDR2 EKD. This CDR3 region has 15 residues. The V and J ends lost 1 base and 1 base respectively, with 12 bases between them. The CDR3 reads CACDTVVPSTDKLIF. CDR3 sequence (DNA): TGTGCCTGTGACACGGTCGTCCCCTCCACCGATAAACTCATCTTT.

A few counts support this clone. The protein recorded in TCRdb matches a much larger clone and deviates from this DNA's translation at residue 20, suggesting a read error; the protein here is obtained by translating the DNA. The V and J genes are TRDV1 and TRDJ1; 12 bases map to TRDD3. TCRdb is silent on the J gene; assignment here came from matching the DNA to germline. The CDR3 has 25 amino acids. The V segment lost 2 bases and the J segment 3 bases; nucleotides outside the gene matches: 31. The germline gives CDR1 TSWWSYY, CDR2 QGS. The CDR3: CALGEKAFLHLPYWGILARADKLIF. The CDR3 DNA reads as TGTGCTCTTGGGGAAAAGGCCTTCCTACACCTTCCGTACTGGGGGATACTCGCACGCGCCGATAAACTCATCTTT.

This clone was counted a few times. The chain uses TRDV1 and TRDJ1; 7 bases agree with TRDD3. The J gene, not given by TCRdb, was assigned here from a germline match of the nucleotide sequence. Germline V gene lookup returns CDR1 TSWWSYY and CDR2 QGS. Trimming removed 3 bases from V and 0 bases from J; junction bases left unmatched: 28. The CDR3 loop spans 23 amino acids. The CDR3, as DNA: TGTGCTCTTGGGGATAAGGGGGTTTCCCTACTACTCGCTGGGGGGCCCTACACCGATAAACTCATCTTT. Its translation: CALGDKGVSLLLAGGPYTDKLIF.

This clone was found a few times. TCRdb's listed protein matches a much larger clone and diverges from this DNA's translation at residue 7, likely through a read error; the protein shown comes from the DNA. The chain carries TRDV1 and TRDJ1; 11 nucleotides align to TRDD3. The J gene, not given by TCRdb, was assigned here from a germline match of the nucleotide sequence. Germline trimming cut 4 bases from V and 0 bases from J; bases unmatched to any gene: 28. This CDR3 has 24 residues. In germline, CDR1 is TSWWSYY, CDR2 QGS. CDR3 DNA: TGTGCTCTTGGGGCCTTTACTGCGAATGGGGGATACGGGACAAGACCGCGGTACACCGATAAACTCATCTTT. Amino acid sequence: CALGAFTANGGYGTRPRYTDKLIF.

Turning to this clone: Only one base separates this from a far larger clonotype, so it likely reflects a read error. The sample carries other DNA sequences with the same CDR3. This rearrangement joins TRDV1 to TRDJ1; 7 bases agree with TRDD2. TCRdb records no J gene; here it was assigned by comparing the DNA to germline. Germline loops: CDR1 TSWWSYY, CDR2 QGS. Trimming removed 0 bases from V and 8 bases from J; junction bases left unmatched: 18. The CDR3 is 18 residues long. The CDR3 region is CALGELFPSSLTIRKLIF. CDR3 DNA sequence: TGTGCTCTTGGGGAACTTTTCCCTTCCTCCCTTACGATCAGGAAACTCATCTTT.

In regard to this clone: A far larger clone is just one base off, so this is likely a read error. This same CDR3 is encoded by further DNA sequences in the sample. This sequence joins TRDV1 and TRDJ1; tentatively, D is TRDD3 (5 bases). The length of the CDR3 is 16 residues. CDR1 and CDR2 from the germline V gene are TSWWSYY and QGS. This CDR3 reads CALGEPRWTNTDKLIF. The DNA of the CDR3 is TGTGCTCTCGGGGAACCGAGATGGACAAACACCGATAAACTCATCTTT.

The chain links TRDV1 to TRDJ1; D may be TRDD3 (8 bases). TCRdb records no J gene; here it was assigned by comparing the DNA to germline. Germline-derived CDR1 and CDR2 are TSWWSYY and QGS. The CDR3 has 22 residues. Deletions cut 3 bases from V and 0 bases from J, with 32 bases between. The CDR3 sequence is CALGDPSFRILLGVPYTDKLIF. The CDR3 DNA follows: TGTGCTCTTGGGGATCCTTCCTTTCGAATCTTACTGGGGGTCCCGTACACCGATAAACTCATCTTT.

As for this clone: TCRdb assigns this DNA the protein of a much larger clone, which departs from its translation at residue 10; this likely reflects a read error, and the protein shown comes from translating the DNA. The rearrangement joins TRDV1 to TRDJ1, with TRDD3 identical over 8 bases. TCRdb lists no J gene, so it was determined here by aligning the DNA to germline. Germline V gene data show CDR1 as TSWWSYY and CDR2 as QGS. The length of the CDR3 is 17 residues. V was pared by 7 bases and J by 1 base, with 14 bases of the junction left unmatched. The CDR3 sequence is CALATSAPGGPTDKLIF. The CDR3 nucleotides read TGTGCTCTTGCGACTAGCGCCCCTGGGGGACCCACCGATAAACTCATCTTT.

This CDR3 is CALGVPLNIPSTYTDKLIF. The CDR3 DNA reads TGTGCTCTTGGGGTACCACTTAATATTCCTTCAACGTACACCGATAAACTCATCTTT. The chain carries TRDV1 and TRDJ1, with D perhaps TRDD2 (5 bases). No J gene was available from TCRdb, and it was assigned here by a germline match of the DNA. The V end lost 4 bases, the J end lost 0 bases, and 24 bases lay between the germline ends. In germline, CDR1 is TSWWSYY, CDR2 QGS. The CDR3 extends over 19 amino acids.

A few counts support this clone. This DNA's translation differs at residue 6 from TCRdb's protein, which comes from a much larger clone; a read error is likely, and the protein shown is translated from the DNA. The chain employs TRDV1 and TRDJ1; no definite D call. This CDR3 contains 23 residues. Trimming removed 1 base from V and 0 bases from J, with 33 bases in between. Germline V gene lookup returns CDR1 TSWWSYY and CDR2 QGS. The CDR3 spells CALGEPNAAFLLGALGYTDKLIF. The CDR3 DNA is TGTGCTCTTGGGGAACCTAACGCCGCTTTTTTACTAGGGGCCCTTGGGTACACCGATAAACTCATCTTT.

There are many counts of this clone. The protein held in TCRdb is that of a much larger clone and does not match this DNA's translation at residue 5, likely because of a read error; the protein shown is translated from the DNA. This chain joins TRDV1 and TRDJ1; D call uncertain. The J gene, not given by TCRdb, was assigned here from a germline match of the nucleotide sequence. The CDR3 is 18 residues long. Trimming took 4 bases from V and 0 from J, leaving 21 bases between them. The germline gives CDR1 TSWWSYY, CDR2 QGS. The CDR3 DNA sequence: TGTGCTCTTGGGGGAACGGGAACGGTCGTACAAAACACCGATAAACTCATCTTT. Its translation is CALGGTGTVVQNTDKLIF.

Worth noting for this clone: This DNA's translation differs at residue 4 from TCRdb's protein, which comes from a much larger clone; a read error is likely, and the protein shown is translated from the DNA. In nucleotides, the CDR3 is TGTGCTCTTAGGGGCACGAAACTCATCTTT. It translates to CALRGTKLIF. The rearrangement links TRDV1 to TRDJ1, with D uncertain. TCRdb does not report a J gene; here it was assigned by matching the DNA to germline references. The CDR3 spans 10 residues. Trimming shortened V by 8 bases and J by 8 bases, and 9 bases separated the two germline ends. The germline V gene has CDR1 TSWWSYY and CDR2 QGS.

This clone appeared a few times. TCRdb's protein for this DNA is that of a much larger clone and differs from the translation at residue 9, likely a read error; the protein shown is the DNA translation. The chain carries TRDV2 and TRDJ3; D possibly corresponds to TRDD3 (7 bases). TCRdb gives no J gene; it was assigned here by matching the DNA to germline. CDR3 size: 21 residues. Trimming took 5 bases from V and 0 from J, leaving 25 bases between them. Germline lookup yields CDR1 GEAIGNYY and CDR2 EKD. The CDR3 sequence: CACAAFRSAGGRSWDTRQMFF. The CDR3 nucleotides read TGTGCCTGTGCGGCCTTCCGAAGTGCTGGGGGTCGCTCCTGGGACACCCGACAGATGTTTTTC.

This clone was seen many times. V is TRDV2 and J is TRDJ1; 9 bases agree with TRDD3. The J gene, missing from TCRdb, was assigned here through DNA to germline matching. Germline CDR1 is GEAIGNYY and CDR2 is EKD. The length of the CDR3 is 18 residues. V lost 1 base and J lost 2; bases outside the gene matches: 13. CDR3 bases: TGTGCCTGTGACACTTTGACCTACTGGGGGAACGGGACCGATAAACTCATCTTT. Translated, it gives CACDTLTYWGNGTDKLIF.

This clone was picked up many times. This sample also contains other DNA sequences that code for the same CDR3. DNA of the CDR3: TGTGCTCTTGGGGAAGTGTCCTACGGGGTGGGGGAGCAATACACCGATAAACTCATCTTT. Amino acids: CALGEVSYGVGEQYTDKLIF. V usage is TRDV1 and J usage is TRDJ1; D might be TRDD3 (7 bases). The CDR3 covers 20 residues. Trimming cost V 2 bases and J 0 bases, with 25 bases left between them. Germline V CDR1 and CDR2: TSWWSYY, QGS.